This paragraph reports one TCR beta chain. The record originates from a study of blood T cell repertoires in COVID-19. The overall study: COVID-19 samples collected from the United States, Italy and Spain covered acute and convalescent phases. The analysed material was cDNA or gDNA that came from T cells, B-cell-depleted T cells, or PBMCs.

V was clipped by 7 bases and J by 2 bases; unmatched bases: 6. The germline CDR1 and CDR2 sequences are LNHDA and SQIVND (reference sequence). The CDR3 covers 14 residues. In the study's own analysis: Counts of nucleated cells, estimated from reference gene primer amplification, were obtained. Sequencing used immunoSEQ multiplex PCR; TCRdb keeps in-frame clones, though not all of them. V, J and clone size reflect that table, while D and trimming were determined from the DNA. The data show about 96,000 clones, around 81% seen once. The sample comprised peripheral blood. The receptor comes from a middle-aged man who had recovered from COVID-19. J is TRBJ2-7 and V is TRBV19, with 9 bases lining up with TRBD2. DNA for the CDR3: TGTGCCAGTAACCCTAGCGGGGCTCCCTACGAGCAGTACTTC. Protein sequence: CASNPSGAPYEQYF.